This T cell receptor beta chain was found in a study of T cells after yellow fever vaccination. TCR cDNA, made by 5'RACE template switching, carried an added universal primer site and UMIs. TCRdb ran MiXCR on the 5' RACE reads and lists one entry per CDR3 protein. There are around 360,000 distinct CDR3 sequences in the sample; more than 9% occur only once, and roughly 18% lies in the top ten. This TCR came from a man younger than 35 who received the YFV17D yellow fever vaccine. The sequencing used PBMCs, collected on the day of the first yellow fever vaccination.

The CDR3 sequence: CASSASGGGLQETQYF. The CDR3 nucleotides read TGTGCCAGCAGCGCTAGCGGGGGGGGGCTACAAGAGACCCAGTACTTC. The chain employs TRBV5-4 and TRBJ2-5, with TRBD2 identical over 12 bases. CDR3 size: 16 residues. V lost 4 bases, J lost 2 bases, and 6 bases stayed unmatched. Germline CDR1 and CDR2: SGHNT and YYREEE (reference sequence).